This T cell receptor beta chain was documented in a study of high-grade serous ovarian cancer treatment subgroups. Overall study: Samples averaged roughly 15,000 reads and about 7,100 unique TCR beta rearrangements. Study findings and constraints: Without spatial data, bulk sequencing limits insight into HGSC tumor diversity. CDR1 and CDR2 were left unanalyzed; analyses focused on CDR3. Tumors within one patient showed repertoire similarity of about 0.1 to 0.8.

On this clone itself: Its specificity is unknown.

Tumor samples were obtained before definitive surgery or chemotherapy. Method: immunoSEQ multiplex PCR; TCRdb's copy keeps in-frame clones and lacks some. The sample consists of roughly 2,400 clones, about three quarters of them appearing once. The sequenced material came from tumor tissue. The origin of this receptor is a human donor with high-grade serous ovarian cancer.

This chain's CDR3 is CASSSSGGGKETQYF. The CDR3 DNA reads as TGTGCCAGCAGCTCCTCTGGCGGGGGGAAAGAGACCCAGTACTTC. This chain uses TRBV5-5 with TRBJ2-5; 8 bases match TRBD2. The V gene end was trimmed by 3 bases and the J gene end by 3 bases; junction bases not matched to a gene: 7. Per germline, CDR1 SGHKS and CDR2 YYEKEE (reference sequence). The CDR3 has 15 residues.